This T cell receptor beta chain emerged from a study of blood T cell repertoires in COVID-19. Sequenced by immunoSEQ multiplex PCR; TCRdb stores in-frame clones only, minus some. Here the sample spans about 100,000 clones, just over 90% being singletons. This CDR3 is built from 14 residues. Germline CDR1 and CDR2: MNHEY and SVGAGI. Between the trimmed V and J ends, which lost 7 bases and 1 base, there was a span of 13 bases. The material sequenced was peripheral blood. The genes are TRBV6-5 and TRBJ1-1, with a tentative D call TRBD1 (5 bases). This receptor was taken from a man between 60 and 75 years old with acute or convalescent COVID-19. CDR3 nucleotide sequence: TGTGCCAGCACCCTAACGGGGGGGAACACTGAAGCTTTCTTT. Residues: CASTLTGGNTEAFF.